One and the same sample provided the 13 T cell receptor beta chains below, sequenced in a study of CD8 T cells in Susac syndrome (dated by TCRdb to between 2019 and 2020). Libraries were made using the immunoSEQ multiplex PCR assay. RNA was extracted with the RNeasy kit and roughly 0.5 to 1 ug was reverse transcribed using random hexamers. TCRdb passed the public sequencing reads through fastp at Q25 and MiXCR, retaining productive beta sequences. Duplicate CDR3 protein sequences are folded into a single record with the most common DNA and genes. The sample yields some 99,000 distinct CDR3 sequences; roughly 95% were counted once. The ten largest account for around 0.1% of the sample. The specimen sequenced was CD4+ T cells from PBMCs. All receptors derive from a human donor in good health.

V and J are TRBV20-1 and TRBJ2-3; a possible D gene is TRBD2 (6 bases). The CDR3 covers 13 residues. Germline V gives CDR1 DFQATT, CDR2 SNEGSKA (reference sequence). V was shortened by 1 base and J by 6 bases, with 11 bases between the two germline ends. The CDR3, as DNA: TGCAGTGCTAGAGCGGGGGTGAGCGATACGCAGTATTTT. It translates to CSARAGVSDTQYF.

The chain couples TRBV10-3 to TRBJ2-3; 8 nucleotides match TRBD2. Germline trimming cut 2 bases from V and 4 bases from J; bases unmatched to any gene: 5. This CDR3 comprises 15 residues. Germline V CDR1 and CDR2: ENHRY, SYGVKD. CDR3 loop: CAISETGTSADTQYF. The DNA of the CDR3 is TGTGCCATCAGTGAGACCGGGACTAGTGCAGATACGCAGTATTTT.

The genes are TRBV27 and TRBJ1-2, with D hard to call. The CDR3 spans 14 residues. Germline assignment: CDR1 MNHEY and CDR2 SMNVEV (reference sequence). V lost 6 bases and J lost 2, with 13 bases in between. CDR3 residues: CASRPGSENYGYTF. The CDR3 nucleotides are TGTGCCAGCAGACCCGGCTCAGAGAACTATGGCTACACCTTC.

The chain links TRBV7-3 to TRBJ1-1; no reliable D call. CDR1 and CDR2 (germline): SGHTA, FQGTGA. CDR3 size: 12 residues. V shed 5 bases and J shed 7 bases, with 11 bases lying between them. The CDR3 DNA is TGTGCCAGCAGCGATAGAATCGGTGAAGCTTTCTTT. Protein: CASSDRIGEAFF.

The chain couples TRBV6-5 to TRBJ1-2; D is possibly TRBD1 (6 bases). This CDR3 comprises 14 residues. Deletions cut 0 bases from V and 7 bases from J, with 12 bases between. Germline CDR1 MNHEY, CDR2 SVGAGI. Here the CDR3 reads CASSYSNRASGYTF. In DNA form, the CDR3 reads TGTGCCAGCAGTTACTCGAACAGGGCTTCTGGCTACACCTTC.

V is TRBV27 and J is TRBJ1-5; D is unclear. The CDR3 loop spans 13 amino acids. In germline, CDR1 is MNHEY, CDR2 SMNVEV (reference sequence). V was cut by 5 bases and J by 0 bases, with 5 bases left in between. The CDR3 loop is CASSTYSNQPQHF. CDR3 sequence (DNA): TGTGCCAGCAGTACTTATAGCAATCAGCCCCAGCATTTT.

V gene TRBV20-1 combines with J gene TRBJ1-2, with D perhaps TRBD1 (6 bases). The length of the CDR3 is 16 residues. The V end lost 6 bases, the J end lost 0 bases, and 20 bases lay between the germline ends. Germline CDR1 is DFQATT and CDR2 is SNEGSKA (reference sequence). CDR3 sequence: CSASTLQGYPNYGYTF. The DNA for the CDR3 is TGCAGTGCCTCGACCCTACAGGGATATCCTAACTATGGCTACACCTTC.

This clonotype was detected once. The chain uses TRBV6-5 and TRBJ2-7, with 10 bases aligning to TRBD1. J gave up 2 bases and V 0 bases, and 7 bases lay outside the gene matches. The CDR3 consists of 17 residues. CDR1 is MNHEY and CDR2 is SVGAGI in the germline V gene. CDR3 in DNA: TGTGCCAGCAGTTACTCCACCTCGGACAGGGGGACCTACGAGCAGTACTTC. Translating it yields CASSYSTSDRGTYEQYF.

This clonotype is a singleton in its sample. V usage is TRBV29-1 and J usage is TRBJ2-1, with 11 bases matching TRBD2. Germline V lookup: CDR1 SQVTM, CDR2 ANQGSEA. The junction had 7 bases not matched to a gene; V was cut back by 8 bases and J by 4 bases. This CDR3 has 14 amino acids. Here the CDR3 reads CSPIRTSGYNEQFF. Here the CDR3 DNA reads TGCAGCCCGATACGGACTAGCGGGTACAATGAGCAGTTCTTC.

The J gene is TRBJ2-3, the V gene TRBV6-1, with 15 bases fitting TRBD2. J lost 4 bases, V lost 6 bases, and 5 bases had no gene match. Germline CDR1 reads MNHNS; CDR2 reads SASEGT. The CDR3 has 16 amino acids. In DNA form, the CDR3 reads TGTGCCAGCAGCTCCGGACTAGCGGGGGGGCCAGATACGCAGTATTTT. As protein: CASSSGLAGGPDTQYF.

The genes are TRBV29-1 and TRBJ2-3; TRBD1 might be the D (6 bases). Germline lookup yields CDR1 SQVTM and CDR2 ANQGSEA. V was pared by 7 bases and J by 5 bases, with 10 bases between. CDR3 size: 11 residues. This chain's CDR3 is CSAGVQDTQYF. In DNA, the CDR3 is TGCAGCGCAGGGGTTCAAGATACGCAGTATTTT.

This chain connects TRBV7-9 to TRBJ2-5; the D call may be TRBD1 or TRBD2 (5 bases each). The V end lost 5 bases, the J end lost 3 bases, and 10 bases lay between the germline ends. Per germline, CDR1 SEHNR and CDR2 FQNEAQ (reference sequence). The CDR3 length is 13 residues. The CDR3 DNA follows: TGTGCCAGCAGCCTCCGGGGCAAAGAGACCCAGTACTTC. Its translation is CASSLRGKETQYF. The full variable domain, rest sourced from reference TRBV7-9 and TRBJ2-5, is DTGVSQNPRHKITKRGQNVTFRCDPISEHNRLYWYRQTLGQGPEFLTYFQNEAQLEKSRLLSDRFSAERPKGSFSTLEIQRTEQGDSAMYLCASSLRGKETQYFGPGTRLLVL.

This clonotype was counted only a few times. The chain combines TRBV19 with TRBJ2-7; 7 bases map to TRBD1. Looked up from germline, CDR1 is LNHDA and CDR2 is SQIVND (reference sequence). Trimming took 11 bases from V and 1 from J; bases not matched to a gene: 5. CDR3 length: 12 amino acids. The CDR3 DNA reads TGTGCCTCCAGGGACAGATCCTACGAGCAGTACTTC. Its protein product is CASRDRSYEQYF.